This TCR beta chain is drawn from a study of T cell responses to AZD1222 COVID-19 vaccine. Overall study findings and caveats: Among those given AZD1222, only five or six were seropositive at baseline. The sample set comprised mostly white British donors with more females, and clonal diversity was possibly underestimated. When two AZD1222 doses had been given, Spike-specific TCR breadth and depth rose.

With regard to this clone: Its antigen remains unknown.

Produced via immunoSEQ multiplex PCR; TCRdb's table is partial and in-frame only. Of approximately 110,000 clones in the sample, 75% to 90% were seen once. Looked up from germline, CDR1 is SQVTM and CDR2 is ANQGSEA. CDR3 size: 18 residues. V lost 3 bases to trimming and J lost 8 bases; unmatched junction nucleotides: 21. The sequence came from an adult who received the AZD1222 COVID-19 vaccine. V usage is TRBV29-1 and J usage is TRBJ2-1; TRBD2 aligns across 8 bases. The sample here was peripheral blood, taken 28 days after the second AZD1222 dose. CDR3 bases: TGCAGCGTTGAGGCCCCACGGGGGGGAGGGACGGTCGTCGATGAGCAGTTCTTC. The encoded protein is CSVEAPRGGGTVVDEQFF.